Listed below are T cell receptor beta chains from one sample, sequenced in a study of blood T cell repertoires in COVID-19. The data were produced by immunoSEQ multiplex PCR, yet TCRdb's version contains in-frame clones alone and is incomplete. The repertoire has 95,000 to 150,000 clones, 65% to 90% of them found once; the top ten carry over 25%. Specimen: peripheral blood. The receptors here all came from a woman of 80 years or more with acute or convalescent COVID-19. CDR3s leave out the opening cysteine and the closing phenylalanine or tryptophan. For some rows the clone size is stated as once, few or many, or as a class when expanded; others skip it.

abundance,v_gene,j_gene,CDR3aa
-,TRBV6-6,TRBJ1-2,ASSNREGANYGYT
-,TRBV7-3,TRBJ1-2,ASSRTGGSNYGYT
-,TRBV27,TRBJ2-2,ASSFSGTGRDTGELF
-,TRBV6-6,TRBJ1-5,ASSYSWGGGNQPQH
-,TRBV2,TRBJ1-2,ASSELVSGGYT
-,TRBV6-5,TRBJ1-2,ASSGQVLANYGYT
-,TRBV4-1,TRBJ1-1,ASSQDPPFETEAF
-,TRBV3-1/TRBV3-2,TRBJ2-5,ASSPDDRGTQY
-,TRBV2,TRBJ2-3,ASEPRGTDTQY
-,TRBV5-1,TRBJ1-1,ASSPDRTRDTEAF
-,TRBV27,TRBJ1-1,ASSLRLRGTEAF
few,TRBV7-2,TRBJ1-1,ASSLIANTEAF
-,TRBV10-3,TRBJ1-2,AISVGRGDNGYT
-,TRBV3-1/TRBV3-2,TRBJ2-2,ASSQDMWNTGELF
-,TRBV19,TRBJ2-5,ASSIDRGQETQY
-,TRBV10-3,TRBJ2-2,AITSRRGQVEDGELF
-,TRBV9,TRBJ1-5,ASSELQGGDSNQPQH
-,TRBV5-4,TRBJ2-5,ASSLGTTSGGRETQY
-,TRBV5-4,TRBJ2-3,ASSLAPQADTQY
once,TRBV18,TRBJ2-7,ASSTGTGSSYEQY
-,TRBV19,TRBJ1-3,ASSPGQVSGNTIY
-,TRBV7-2,TRBJ2-3,ASSFPGTDTQY
-,TRBV5-4,TRBJ1-1,ASSWGGQMNTEAF
-,TRBV7-9,TRBJ1-2,ASRGDTTNYGYT
-,TRBV18,TRBJ1-2,ASSRTDSNYGYT
few,TRBV20-1,TRBJ2-1,SARSGVEQF
-,TRBV6-6,TRBJ2-1,ASSRLRLAGGGDEQF
once,TRBV28,TRBJ1-3,ASMRRGAGNTIY
-,TRBV5-5,TRBJ2-3,ASSLGSTDTQY
-,TRBV11-2,TRBJ2-1,ASSLRRGGSYNEQF
-,TRBV6-5,TRBJ2-7,ASSSTRTGVKEQY
-,TRBV9,TRBJ1-3,ASSVGGAGNTIY
-,TRBV9,TRBJ1-2,ASSVVGGYGYT
few,TRBV10-1,TRBJ1-1,ASSYRGSGAF
-,TRBV4-3,TRBJ1-2,ASSIRTVDYGYT
once,TRBV9,TRBJ2-5,ASSVAGRETQY
-,TRBV9,TRBJ1-1,ASSGDTGGRTEAF
-,TRBV12-3/TRBV12-4,TRBJ1-3,ASRPTRNTIY
-,TRBV10-3,TRBJ1-6,AISEGTGGNSPLH
-,TRBV19,TRBJ2-3,ASSPGLAGGLDTQY
-,TRBV5-8,TRBJ1-5,ASSSSLRSDSNQPQH
-,TRBV19,TRBJ2-4,ASSEDRRRNIQY